The present T cell receptor (beta chain) was sequenced within a study of cytomegalovirus exposure and HLA in healthy donors. Study-level results: Sequence variants that were highly shared formed a cluster that was likely a sequencing artifact. The availability of immune exposure information extended only to CMV serostatus.

60 Vbeta and 13 Jbeta primers were used in PCR. Clones were sequenced by immunoSEQ multiplex PCR, and TCRdb holds only the in-frame ones, with some missing. The data contain roughly 150,000 clones, roughly 70% of them singletons. To note about this clone: Its antigen is not known.

The V gene lost 1 base and the J gene lost 3 bases, with 7 bases spanning the gap. The germline gives CDR1 LNHDA, CDR2 SQIVND (reference sequence). The CDR3 is 14 residues long. Each donor was healthy, and each was a bone marrow donor. The sequenced sample consisted of PBMCs. The chain is built from TRBV19 and TRBJ2-4, with D tentatively TRBD2 (5 bases). The source is a woman between 45 and 60 years old in good health and CMV-seropositive. In DNA form, the CDR3 reads TGTGCCAGTAGTATAGGACTAAACAAAAACATTCAGTACTTC. As protein: CASSIGLNKNIQYF.